Listed below are T cell receptor beta chains from one sample, sequenced in a study of cytomegalovirus exposure and HLA in healthy donors. Libraries were prepared by immunoSEQ multiplex PCR; TCRdb keeps only in-frame clonotypes and omits some of them. The sample carries 150,000 to 200,000 clones, approximately 71% recorded once. Material: PBMCs. The receptors were gathered from a woman in her 40s in good health and CMV-seropositive. The conserved cysteine and the conserved F or W are not part of the CDR3 here. Clone size is given for some rows only: seen once, a few or many times, or a class if the clone is expanded.

V gene | clone size | CDR3 protein
TRBV7-2 | - | ASSLGGYQPQH
TRBV7-3 | - | ASSRTSGSPTSSYNEQF
TRBV30 | - | AWGEVQGANEQF
TRBV5-1 | few | ASSIQGARGPGANVLT
TRBV5-1 | - | ASSLVGTGGREQY
TRBV27 | - | ASSTGRSGDTEAF
TRBV11-2 | - | ASSSTSGITDTQY
TRBV7-3 | - | ASSLMGLENNEQF
TRBV29-1 | few | SVPGQGRTTSN
TRBV5-5 | - | ASSLQGLASTDTQY
TRBV27 | once | ASSYAGLAGGAGELF
TRBV6-1 | - | ASRLHNEQF
TRBV11-2 | - | ASSLGYSDRGSNEQF
TRBV9 | - | ASSGTSSGNEQF